This T cell receptor beta chain was found in a study of CD8 T cells in ankylosing spondylitis. The CDR3 spans 17 residues. Germline CDR1 SGHRS, CDR2 YFSETQ. Trimming took 4 bases from V and 5 from J; bases not matched to a gene: 13. Libraries of TCR beta came from quantitative 5'-RACE with molecular barcodes. TCRdb reanalysed the 5' RACE reads using MiXCR and keeps one entry per CDR3 protein. The sample records 670,000 or so distinct CDR3 sequences, over 15% being singletons. Study conclusions and caveats: Ankylosing spondylitis blood seemed to carry a telltale TCR beta motif made of several highly homologous variants. Disease-linked clones, CD8+, were relatively rare in peripheral blood.

With respect to this clonotype: Antigen specificity is unknown.

This chain joins TRBV5-1 and TRBJ2-3, with TRBD2 matching 10 bases. This TCR was sampled from a male donor with ankylosing spondylitis. The material sequenced was blood, either unsorted or a sorted T cell fraction (not recorded which). In nucleotides, the CDR3 is TGCGCCAGCAGCCGGGCTGGCATACCTAGCGGGGGAGATACGCAGTATTTT. Translated, it gives CASSRAGIPSGGDTQYF.